The sequence of this T cell receptor beta chain was determined in a study of cytomegalovirus exposure and HLA in healthy donors. Study-level results: The authors reported that TCR beta sequences could predict HLA-A and HLA-B alleles. These predictions were accurate for most subjects in the first cohort. The study designated 150 or so TCR beta chains cytomegalovirus-associated.

Comments on this clone: Its target is not known.

Trimming cost V 5 bases and J 8 bases; bases outside gene matches: 7. The germline V gene has CDR1 SGHTA and CDR2 FQGTGA. The CDR3 spans 13 residues. PCR used 60 Vbeta primers and 13 Jbeta primers. In the source study's methods: Later, roughly 80 million unique TCR beta chains were counted in an analysis, and about 10 million of them were shared. Repertoires were generated with immunoSEQ multiplex PCR, while TCRdb's copy carries only in-frame clones and drops some. The V and J calls and clone size come from that table; D and trimming were worked out from the DNA. The sample has around 150,000 clones, about two thirds seen once.

The genes are TRBV7-3 and TRBJ1-2; TRBD1 agrees at 8 bases. The sequence came from a woman aged 40 to 55 in good health and CMV-seronegative. The specimen was PBMCs. CDR3 DNA sequence: TGTGCCAGCAGCCGTGGACAGGGAGGAGGCTACACCTTC. Its translation: CASSRGQGGGYTF.